These 8 T cell receptor beta chains originate from one sample sequenced in a study of control samples from healthy donors and cancer patients. TCRdb keeps only in-frame clones here, not all; method: immunoSEQ multiplex PCR. The sample shows about 92,000 clones, around 82% of them seen only once. The sequencing input was blood. The source of these receptors is a woman aged 60-75 years in good health.

The chain uses TRBV7-2 and TRBJ2-5; perhaps TRBD2 as D (6 bases). CDR1 SGHTA and CDR2 FQGNSA come from the germline V gene. V lost 6 bases, J lost 2 bases, and 13 bases lay in between. The CDR3 is made up of 14 amino acids. CDR3: CASRRGGSQETQYF. DNA of the CDR3: TGTGCCAGCAGGAGAGGAGGGTCTCAAGAGACCCAGTACTTC.

The chain recombines TRBV11-2 with TRBJ2-3; D not certain. Looked up from germline, CDR1 is SGHAT and CDR2 is FQNNGV. The V end was cut by 5 bases, the J end by 2 bases, with 17 bases between. CDR3 length: 16 amino acids. The DNA of the CDR3 is TGTGCCAGCAGCCCAAACGCCCGAAAGAACACAGATACGCAGTATTTT. It encodes CASSPNARKNTDTQYF.

V usage is TRBV5-1 and J usage is TRBJ2-5, with TRBD1 matching over 7 bases. V lost 0 bases and J lost 5; bases outside the gene matches: 4. Germline V gives CDR1 SGHRS, CDR2 YFSETQ. This CDR3 has 14 residues. The CDR3 nucleotides read TGCGCCAGCAGCTTGGGAGGGGGCCGGGAGACCCAGTACTTC. Amino acid sequence: CASSLGGGRETQYF.

The chain couples TRBV20-1 to TRBJ2-1, with TRBD1 matching 7 bases. CDR3 length equals 14 residues. CDR1 DFQATT and CDR2 SNEGSKA come from the germline V gene (reference sequence). The V gene end was trimmed by 3 bases and the J gene end by 4 bases; junction bases not matched to a gene: 6. This CDR3 is CSASKTGTYNEQFF. CDR3 coding DNA: TGCAGTGCTAGTAAGACAGGGACATACAATGAGCAGTTCTTC.

The rearrangement joins TRBV6-2 or TRBV6-3 to TRBJ2-3, with D perhaps TRBD2 (7 bases). Germline lookup yields CDR1 MNHEY and CDR2 SVGEGT. The CDR3 totals 18 residues. Trimming pared 6 bases from V and 1 base from J, leaving 23 bases between. CDR3 sequence reads: CASSPGGRGQVGTDTQYF. In DNA form, the CDR3 reads TGTGCCAGCAGCCCTGGGGGGCGGGGGCAGGTCGGCACAGATACGCAGTATTTT.

This chain connects TRBV7-9 to TRBJ2-5; maybe TRBD1 (6 bases). Trimming removed 5 bases from V and 2 bases from J, with 12 bases in between. Germline lookup yields CDR1 SEHNR and CDR2 FQNEAQ (reference sequence). This CDR3 is 14 amino acids long. The chain's CDR3 is CASSTGQPQETQYF. The DNA of the CDR3 is TGTGCCAGCAGCACAGGACAGCCACAAGAGACCCAGTACTTC.

The chain joins TRBV3-1 (or the pseudogene TRBV3-2) to TRBJ1-1; TRBD1 might be the D (6 bases). The V and J ends lost 4 bases and 11 bases respectively, with 29 bases between them. This CDR3 region has 17 residues. Germline values: CDR1 LGHDT, CDR2 YNNKEL (reference sequence). The CDR3: CASSRGLKTGPARVAFF. In nucleotides, the CDR3 is TGTGCCAGCAGCCGCGGCCTCAAGACAGGACCCGCAAGAGTGGCTTTCTTT.

This clone was seen once. The chain links TRBV28 to TRBJ2-7, with D perhaps given as TRBD1 or TRBD2 (5 bases each). CDR1 MDHEN and CDR2 SYDVKM come from the germline V gene. The V end was cut by 6 bases, the J end by 2 bases, with 11 bases between. This CDR3 is 13 amino acids long. The CDR3 protein is CASRYGTAYEQYF. For the CDR3, the DNA is TGTGCCAGCAGGTACGGGACCGCCTACGAGCAGTACTTC.